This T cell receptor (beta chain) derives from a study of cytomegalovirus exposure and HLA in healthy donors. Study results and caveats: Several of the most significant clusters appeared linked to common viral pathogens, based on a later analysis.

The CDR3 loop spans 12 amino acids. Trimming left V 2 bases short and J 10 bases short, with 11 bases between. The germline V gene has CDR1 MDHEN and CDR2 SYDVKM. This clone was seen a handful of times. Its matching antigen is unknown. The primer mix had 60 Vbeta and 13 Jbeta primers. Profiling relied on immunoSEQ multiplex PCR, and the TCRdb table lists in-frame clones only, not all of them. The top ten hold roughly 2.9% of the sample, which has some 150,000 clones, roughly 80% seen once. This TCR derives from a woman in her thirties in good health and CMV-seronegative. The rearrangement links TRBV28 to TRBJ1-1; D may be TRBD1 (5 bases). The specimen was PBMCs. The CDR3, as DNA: TGTGCCAGCAGTTTACTAAGGGGCAGAGCTTTCTTT. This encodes CASSLLRGRAFF.